The 15 T cell receptor beta chains listed next were all sequenced from one sample in a study of cytomegalovirus exposure and HLA in healthy donors. It was with 60 Vbeta and 13 Jbeta primers that the PCR ran. Profiled with immunoSEQ multiplex PCR; TCRdb holds only in-frame clones, not every one. The sample includes around 130,000 clones, roughly three quarters seen only once; the top ten take 1.5%. Sequenced material: PBMCs. The receptors shown here come from a woman between 18 and 29 years old in good health and CMV-seronegative.

V is TRBV6-5 and J is TRBJ2-5; TRBD2 aligns across 13 bases. After removal of 8 bases from V and 5 bases from J, the junction contained 8 bases not matched to a gene. The germline V gene encodes CDR1 MNHEY and CDR2 SVGAGI. This CDR3 comprises 15 residues. CDR3 bases: TGTGCCAGCTCGAGGGGACTAGCGGGGTGGGAGACCCAGTACTTC. It yields the protein CASSRGLAGWETQYF.

This chain links TRBV5-4 with TRBJ2-1, with 8 bases matching TRBD2. Trimming removed 3 bases from V and 6 bases from J; junction bases left unmatched: 5. Germline loops: CDR1 SGHNT, CDR2 YYREEE (reference sequence). The CDR3 totals 14 residues. CDR3 protein: CASSSMTSANEQFF. CDR3 nucleotides: TGTGCCAGCAGCTCTATGACTAGCGCCAATGAGCAGTTCTTC.

The chain carries TRBV6-1 and TRBJ2-1; 9 bases fit TRBD2. The germline V gene has CDR1 MNHNS and CDR2 SASEGT. The CDR3 extends over 15 amino acids. Unmatched junction bases numbered 2, after V lost 2 bases and J lost 3 bases. The CDR3 region has the DNA TGTGCCAGCAGTGAACTAGCGGGGAACTACAATGAGCAGTTCTTC. Translation: CASSELAGNYNEQFF.

This clone showed up just a few times. V usage is TRBV19 and J usage is TRBJ1-2; D unresolved. Deletions cut 6 bases from V and 4 bases from J, with 12 bases between. The CDR3 loop spans 13 amino acids. Germline CDR1 reads LNHDA; CDR2 reads SQIVND (reference sequence). CDR3: CASRSRRIYGYTF. As DNA, the CDR3 is TGTGCCAGTAGATCGAGGAGAATCTATGGCTACACCTTC.

This clone is a singleton in its sample. The V gene is TRBV6-1, the J gene TRBJ2-7, with 8 nucleotides matching TRBD2. Trimming removed 6 bases from V and 2 bases from J; junction bases left unmatched: 6. The CDR3 is 14 residues long. Germline V gene data show CDR1 as MNHNS and CDR2 as SASEGT. The CDR3 spells CASRIAGQTYEQYF. CDR3 bases: TGTGCCAGCAGAATAGCGGGACAAACCTACGAGCAGTACTTC.

The rearrangement links TRBV29-1 to TRBJ2-5; TRBD1 matches at 7 bases. The CDR3 totals 13 residues. The J segment lost 5 bases and the V segment lost 3 bases, leaving 6 bases of the junction unmatched. Germline loops: CDR1 SQVTM, CDR2 ANQGSEA. CDR3 bases: TGCAGCGTTGATACAGGGGTTTCGGAGACCCAGTACTTC. Its translation is CSVDTGVSETQYF.

This clone was counted once. V gene TRBV6-1 combines with J gene TRBJ1-1; 7 bases line up with TRBD1. The CDR3 runs to 11 residues. Trimming at V came to 8 bases and at J to 8 bases, leaving 5 bases not matched to a gene. Germline CDR1 is MNHNS and CDR2 is SASEGT. The CDR3 sequence: CASLRDREAFF. The CDR3 DNA reads TGTGCCAGCTTACGGGACAGAGAAGCTTTCTTT.

The chain couples TRBV2 to TRBJ1-1, with TRBD1 identical over 11 bases. CDR3 length: 16 amino acids. CDR1 and CDR2 (germline): SNHLY, FYNNEI. V trimming: 5 bases; J trimming: 8 bases; junction bases outside the gene matches: 13. The CDR3 DNA sequence: TGTGCCAGCAGTAGGGGACAGGGGGTGAAGGGCAACGAAGCTTTCTTT. Translated: CASSRGQGVKGNEAFF. The whole variable domain, filled in from reference TRBV2 and TRBJ1-1, reads EPEVTQTPSHQVTQMGQEVILRCVPISNHLYFYWYRQILGQKVEFLVSFYNNEISEKSEIFDDQFSVERPDGSNFTLKIRSTKLEDSAMYFCASSRGQGVKGNEAFFGQGTRLTVV.

This clone was seen a few times. The V call is TRBV4-1, the J call TRBJ2-1, with 12 bases lining up with TRBD2. The CDR3 runs 17 residues. With V trimmed by 1 base and J by 10 bases, 11 bases remained unmatched. Germline-derived CDR1 and CDR2 are MGHRA and YSYEKL. CDR3: CASSQARLAGEFLEQFF. CDR3 in DNA: TGCGCCAGCAGCCAAGCCCGACTAGCGGGAGAATTCTTGGAGCAGTTCTTC.

This chain links TRBV10-1 with TRBJ2-3; no reliable D call. Germline CDR1 and CDR2: WNHNN and SYGVQD (reference sequence). V was pared by 4 bases and J by 4 bases, with 3 bases between. The CDR3 consists of 11 residues. CDR3 coding DNA: TGCGCCAGCAGTGCCGCAGATACGCAGTATTTT. This codes for CASSAADTQYF.

The chain combines TRBV27 with TRBJ2-7; TRBD1 might be the D (6 bases). The CDR3 is 14 amino acids. Looked up from germline, CDR1 is MNHEY and CDR2 is SMNVEV (reference sequence). The V and J ends lost 6 bases and 2 bases respectively, with 14 bases between them. The CDR3 sequence is CASSPRGPTYEQYF. The CDR3 DNA reads as TGTGCCAGCAGCCCCAGGGGACCCACCTACGAGCAGTACTTC.

The J gene is TRBJ1-5, the V gene TRBV18; D is possibly TRBD1 (5 bases). Germline V CDR1 and CDR2: KGHSH, LQKENI. The CDR3 totals 15 residues. Between the trimmed V and J ends, which lost 2 bases and 6 bases, there was a span of 14 bases. CDR3 in amino acids: CASSPAGVSGQPQHF. Here the CDR3 DNA reads TGTGCCAGCTCACCAGCGGGGGTATCGGGTCAGCCCCAGCATTTT.

The chain carries TRBV5-6 and TRBJ2-7; weak D call: TRBD2 (5 bases). The V gene lost 4 bases and the J gene lost 4 bases, with 12 bases spanning the gap. CDR1 and CDR2 (germline): SGHDT, YYEEEE. This CDR3 is built from 13 residues. The CDR3 here is CASSQLDLYEQYF. CDR3 DNA sequence: TGTGCCAGCAGCCAACTAGATTTATACGAGCAGTACTTC.

The sample holds a few counts of this clone. V usage is TRBV30 and J usage is TRBJ2-2; 7 nucleotides line up with TRBD2. The germline gives CDR1 GTSNPN, CDR2 SVGIG (reference sequence). The trim removed 3 bases at V and 2 bases at J, leaving 15 bases unmatched. This CDR3 is 18 amino acids long. The CDR3 here is CAWRRGLIGGGNTGELFF. In DNA, the CDR3 is TGTGCCTGGAGGCGAGGGCTCATAGGCGGGGGAAACACCGGGGAGCTGTTTTTT.

This clone was seen only a few times. V is TRBV27 and J is TRBJ1-1; 7 bases align to TRBD1. V shed 6 bases, J shed 1 base, and the junction held 5 bases outside the gene matches. The germline V gene has CDR1 MNHEY and CDR2 SMNVEV (reference sequence). The CDR3 totals 14 residues. CDR3 protein: CASRRNRGNTEAFF. For the CDR3, the DNA is TGTGCCAGCAGGAGAAACAGGGGGAACACTGAAGCTTTCTTT.